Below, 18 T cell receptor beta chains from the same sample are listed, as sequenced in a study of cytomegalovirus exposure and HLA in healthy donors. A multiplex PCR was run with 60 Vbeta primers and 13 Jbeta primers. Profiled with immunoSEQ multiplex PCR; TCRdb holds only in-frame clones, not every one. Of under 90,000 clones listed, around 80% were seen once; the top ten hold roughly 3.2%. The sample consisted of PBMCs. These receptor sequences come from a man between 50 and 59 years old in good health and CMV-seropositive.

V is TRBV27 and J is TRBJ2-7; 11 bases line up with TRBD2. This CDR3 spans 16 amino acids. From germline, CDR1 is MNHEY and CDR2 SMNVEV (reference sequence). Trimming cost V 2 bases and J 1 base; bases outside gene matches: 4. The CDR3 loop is CASSLARLAGSYEQYF. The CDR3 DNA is TGTGCCAGCAGTTTAGCTAGACTAGCGGGGTCCTACGAGCAGTACTTC.

The CDR3 loop reads CASSLYGQGATNEKLFF. CDR3 in DNA: TGTGCCAGCAGTTTGTACGGACAGGGGGCAACTAATGAAAAACTGTTTTTT. This chain links TRBV27 with TRBJ1-4; 10 nucleotides match TRBD1. The V segment lost 3 bases and the J segment 0 bases; nucleotides outside the gene matches: 4. The CDR3 loop spans 17 amino acids. The germline V gene encodes CDR1 MNHEY and CDR2 SMNVEV (reference sequence).

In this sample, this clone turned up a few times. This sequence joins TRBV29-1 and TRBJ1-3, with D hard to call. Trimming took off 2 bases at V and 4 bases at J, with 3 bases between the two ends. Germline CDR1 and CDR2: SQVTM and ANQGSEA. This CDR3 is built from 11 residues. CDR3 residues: CSVEQGNTIYF. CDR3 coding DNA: TGCAGCGTTGAACAGGGAAACACCATATATTTT.

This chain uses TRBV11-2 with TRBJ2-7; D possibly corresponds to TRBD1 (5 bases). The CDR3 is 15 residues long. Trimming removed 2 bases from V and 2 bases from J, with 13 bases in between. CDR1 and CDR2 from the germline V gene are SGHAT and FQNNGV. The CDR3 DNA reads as TGTGCCAGCAGCTTAAGGGGAAGTTCCACCTACGAGCAGTACTTC. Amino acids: CASSLRGSSTYEQYF.

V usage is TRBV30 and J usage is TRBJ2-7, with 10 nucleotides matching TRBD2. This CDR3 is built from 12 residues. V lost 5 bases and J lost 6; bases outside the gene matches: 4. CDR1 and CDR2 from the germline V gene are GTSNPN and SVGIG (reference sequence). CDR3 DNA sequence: TGTGCCTGGTCAACTAGCGGGGTCGAGCAGTACTTC. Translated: CAWSTSGVEQYF.

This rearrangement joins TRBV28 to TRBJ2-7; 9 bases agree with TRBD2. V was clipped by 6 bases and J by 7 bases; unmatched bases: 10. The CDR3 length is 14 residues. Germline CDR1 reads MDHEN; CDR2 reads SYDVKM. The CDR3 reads CASRTPGLAWEQYF. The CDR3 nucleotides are TGTGCCAGCAGAACACCGGGACTAGCATGGGAGCAGTACTTC.

The CDR3 DNA reads as TGTGCCAGTAGTACAAAGTCCAGGGGTGTTGGCTACGAGCAGTACTTC. Translating gives CASSTKSRGVGYEQYF. This chain links TRBV19 with TRBJ2-7; D is perhaps TRBD1 (6 bases). Trimming pared 4 bases from V and 3 bases from J, leaving 19 bases between. The CDR3 loop spans 16 amino acids. The germline CDR1 and CDR2 sequences are LNHDA and SQIVND (reference sequence).

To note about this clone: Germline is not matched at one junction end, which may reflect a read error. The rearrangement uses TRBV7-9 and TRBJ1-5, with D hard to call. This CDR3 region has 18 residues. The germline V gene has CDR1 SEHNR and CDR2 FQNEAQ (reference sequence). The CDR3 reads CSSSRDSRGKYSNQPQHF. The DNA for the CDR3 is TGTTCCAGCAGCCGAGATTCGCGGGGAAAATATAGCAATCAGCCCCAGCATTTT. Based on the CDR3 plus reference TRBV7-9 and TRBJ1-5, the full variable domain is DTGVSQNPRHKITKRGQNVTFRCDPISEHNRLYWYRQTLGQGPEFLTYFQNEAQLEKSRLLSDRFSAERPKGSFSTLEIQRTEQGDSAMYLCSSSRDSRGKYSNQPQHFGDGTRLSIL.

CDR3 DNA: TGTGCCAGCAGTCGGACTAGCGGCAATGAGCAGTTCTTC. Its protein product is CASSRTSGNEQFF. The chain joins TRBV6-5 to TRBJ2-1, with 10 bases aligning to TRBD2. Germline V gene data show CDR1 as MNHEY and CDR2 as SVGAGI. Germline trimming cut 5 bases from V and 6 bases from J; bases unmatched to any gene: 1. This CDR3 spans 13 amino acids.

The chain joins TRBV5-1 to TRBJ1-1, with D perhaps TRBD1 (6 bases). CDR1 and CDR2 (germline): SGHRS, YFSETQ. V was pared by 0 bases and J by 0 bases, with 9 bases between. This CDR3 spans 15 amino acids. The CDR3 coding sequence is TGCGCCAGCAGCTTGGAGGGACACATGAACACTGAAGCTTTCTTT. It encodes CASSLEGHMNTEAFF.

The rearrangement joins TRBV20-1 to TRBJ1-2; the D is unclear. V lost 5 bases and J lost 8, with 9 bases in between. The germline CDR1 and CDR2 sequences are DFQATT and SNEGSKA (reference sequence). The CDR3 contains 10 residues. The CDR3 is CSALDRGYTF. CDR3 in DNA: TGCAGTGCTCTAGACCGAGGCTACACCTTC.

This CDR3 is CASSGQGETQYF. DNA of the CDR3: TGTGCCAGCAGTGGACAGGGGGAGACCCAGTACTTC. The genes are TRBV28 and TRBJ2-5; 9 bases line up with TRBD1. V shed 5 bases, J shed 5 bases, and the junction held 0 bases outside the gene matches. This CDR3 has 12 amino acids. Germline lookup yields CDR1 MDHEN and CDR2 SYDVKM.

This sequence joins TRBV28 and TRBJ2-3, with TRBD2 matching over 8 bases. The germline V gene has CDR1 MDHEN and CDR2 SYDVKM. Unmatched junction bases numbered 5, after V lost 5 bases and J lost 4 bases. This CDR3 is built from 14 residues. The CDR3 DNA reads TGTGCCAGCAGTACGGGACTAGGGGCAGATACGCAGTATTTT. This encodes CASSTGLGADTQYF.

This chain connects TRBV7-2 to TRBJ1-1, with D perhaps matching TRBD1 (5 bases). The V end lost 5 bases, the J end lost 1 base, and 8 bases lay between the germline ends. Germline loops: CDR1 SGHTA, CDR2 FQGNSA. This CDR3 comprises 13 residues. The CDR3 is CASSPQANTEAFF. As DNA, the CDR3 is TGTGCCAGCAGCCCACAGGCGAACACTGAAGCTTTCTTT.

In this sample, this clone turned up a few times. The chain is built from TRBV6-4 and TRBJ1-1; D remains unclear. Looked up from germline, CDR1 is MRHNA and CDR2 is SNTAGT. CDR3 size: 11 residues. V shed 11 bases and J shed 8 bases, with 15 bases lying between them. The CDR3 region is CAGPWKTEAFF. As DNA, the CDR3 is TGTGCCGGCCCTTGGAAGACAGAAGCTTTCTTT.

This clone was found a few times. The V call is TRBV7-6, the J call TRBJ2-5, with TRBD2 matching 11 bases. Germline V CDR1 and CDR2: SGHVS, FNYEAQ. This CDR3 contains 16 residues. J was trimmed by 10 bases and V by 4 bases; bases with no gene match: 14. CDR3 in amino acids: CASSSGTSGPLVGQYF. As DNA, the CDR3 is TGTGCCAGCAGCTCAGGGACTAGCGGTCCTTTGGTGGGCCAGTACTTC.

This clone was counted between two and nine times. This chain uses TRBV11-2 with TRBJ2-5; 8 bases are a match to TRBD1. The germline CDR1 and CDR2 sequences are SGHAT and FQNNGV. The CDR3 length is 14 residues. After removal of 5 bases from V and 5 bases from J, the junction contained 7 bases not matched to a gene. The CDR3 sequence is CASSGWTGSETQYF. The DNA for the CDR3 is TGTGCCAGCAGCGGCTGGACAGGGAGTGAGACCCAGTACTTC.

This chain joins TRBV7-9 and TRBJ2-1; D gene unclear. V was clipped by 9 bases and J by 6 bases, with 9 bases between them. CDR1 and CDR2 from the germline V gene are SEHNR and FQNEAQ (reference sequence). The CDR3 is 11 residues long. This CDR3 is CARSAGNEQFF. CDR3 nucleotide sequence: TGTGCCAGGTCAGCAGGCAATGAGCAGTTCTTC.